A single sample gave rise to the 30 T cell receptor beta chains below, sequenced in a study of blood T cell repertoires in COVID-19. Clones were sequenced by immunoSEQ multiplex PCR, and TCRdb holds only the in-frame ones, with some missing. The profile shows 130,000 to 150,000 clones, about 89% of them singletons. Material for sequencing was peripheral blood. All receptors come from a man aged 50-59 years who had recovered from COVID-19.

V gene TRBV15 combines with J gene TRBJ2-7, with D possibly TRBD1 on 7 matching bases. Trimming removed 6 bases at V and 2 bases at J, with 17 bases between. The germline V gene encodes CDR1 LNHNV and CDR2 YYDKDF (reference sequence). The CDR3 sequence is 15 residues long. In DNA, the CDR3 is TGTGCCACCAGGAAATCCGGGGGACAGACCTACGAGCAGTACTTC. This translates into CATRKSGGQTYEQYF.

The chain couples TRBV19 to TRBJ1-5, with 9 positions matching TRBD1. This CDR3 spans 15 amino acids. Germline trimming cut 6 bases from V and 3 bases from J; bases unmatched to any gene: 6. Germline CDR1 and CDR2: LNHDA and SQIVND (reference sequence). DNA for the CDR3: TGTGCCAGTAGGGACAGGGGACTGAACAATCAGCCCCAGCATTTT. The encoded protein is CASRDRGLNNQPQHF.

J is TRBJ2-3 and V is TRBV9, with 9 bases that match TRBD1. The CDR3 is 13 amino acids. Germline lookup yields CDR1 SGDLS and CDR2 YYNGEE. V shed 4 bases and J 12 bases; nucleotides not matched to a gene: 9. The CDR3 loop reads CASSLGTGTYQYF. The CDR3 DNA sequence: TGTGCCAGCAGCCTGGGGACAGGGACCTATCAGTATTTT.

V is TRBV27 and J is TRBJ2-3; TRBD2 is a possible D gene (5 bases). Between the trimmed V and J ends, which lost 4 bases and 6 bases, there was a span of 14 bases. Looked up from germline, CDR1 is MNHEY and CDR2 is SMNVEV (reference sequence). This CDR3 spans 14 amino acids. The CDR3 sequence: CASSSPGSGDTQYF. The CDR3 bases are TGTGCCAGCAGTTCCCCGGGATCCGGGGATACGCAGTATTTT.

The table lists this clone with a count of one. The chain uses TRBV4-3 and TRBJ2-4; a weak D match, TRBD1 (5 bases). This CDR3 contains 19 residues. Per germline, CDR1 LGHNA and CDR2 YSLEER. Trimming cost V 0 bases and J 1 base, with 19 bases left between them. CDR3 DNA sequence: TGCGCCAGCAGCCAAGATAGGGGTGCGGAAGGCGCCGCCAAAAACATTCAGTACTTC. It yields the protein CASSQDRGAEGAAKNIQYF.

The CDR3 coding sequence is TGTGCCAGCAGCCAGACAGGCTTTAATAATTCACCCCTCCACTTT. It specifies CASSQTGFNNSPLHF. The V gene is TRBV5-4, the J gene TRBJ1-6, with D possibly TRBD1 on 6 matching bases. The CDR3 runs to 15 residues. Trimming cost V 4 bases and J 5 bases, with 13 bases left between them. CDR1 is SGHNT, CDR2 YYREEE, per germline (reference sequence).

J is TRBJ1-3 and V is TRBV5-1; D not certain. Germline V gene data show CDR1 as SGHRS and CDR2 as YFSETQ. The CDR3 is 15 residues long. The V end lost 3 bases, the J end lost 4 bases, and 14 bases lay between the germline ends. Written as DNA, the CDR3 is TGCGCCAGCAGCTCTATGCCCTCCGGGGGAAACACCATATATTTT. Its protein product is CASSSMPSGGNTIYF.

This clone was counted once. The V call is TRBV4-3, the J call TRBJ2-3, with TRBD2 matching over 13 bases. The germline gives CDR1 LGHNA, CDR2 YSLEER. V shed 3 bases and J 4 bases; nucleotides not matched to a gene: 4. The CDR3 contains 16 residues. This CDR3 reads CASSQTTSGGSDTQYF. For the CDR3, the DNA is TGCGCCAGCAGCCAGACGACTAGCGGGGGGTCAGATACGCAGTATTTT.

The chain is built from TRBV29-1 and TRBJ2-4, with a tentative D call TRBD1 (5 bases). The germline V and J ends were trimmed by 5 bases and 4 bases, with 12 bases remaining between them. Germline CDR1 SQVTM, CDR2 ANQGSEA. This CDR3 has 13 amino acids. The CDR3 coding sequence is TGCAGCGTTAGGGGCTCAGAAAAAAACATTCAGTACTTC. It is translated as CSVRGSEKNIQYF.

The chain's CDR3 is CASSSFGGGLSSGANVLTF. Here the CDR3 DNA reads TGTGCCAGCAGCTCGTTCGGAGGGGGCCTGAGCTCTGGGGCCAACGTCCTGACTTTC. The gene calls are TRBV5-6 and TRBJ2-6, with D tentatively TRBD1 (7 bases). V was shortened by 3 bases and J by 0 bases, with 19 bases between the two germline ends. The CDR3 extends over 19 amino acids. CDR1 is SGHDT, CDR2 YYEEEE, per germline.

The rearrangement joins TRBV10-1 to TRBJ2-5; TRBD2 matches 8 bases. The germline V gene has CDR1 WNHNN and CDR2 SYGVQD (reference sequence). This CDR3 region has 16 residues. V lost 6 bases to trimming and J lost 3 bases; unmatched junction nucleotides: 12. In DNA, the CDR3 is TGCGCCAGCAGCGACGAATCAGCGGGGGTAAAAGAGACCCAGTACTTC. Its translation is CASSDESAGVKETQYF.

Here the CDR3 DNA reads TGTGCCAGCAGCCCAGATCTTCAGGGGGCGGCCTATGGCTACACCTTC. It is translated as CASSPDLQGAAYGYTF. V usage is TRBV9 and J usage is TRBJ1-2; 8 bases are a match to TRBD1. With 4 bases clipped from V and 4 bases from J, the junction kept 12 bases outside the gene matches. The CDR3 has 16 residues. The germline CDR1 and CDR2 sequences are SGDLS and YYNGEE.

The chain has TRBV12-3 or TRBV12-4 and TRBJ1-2, with TRBD1 matching over 8 bases. The CDR3 has 13 residues. The V gene end was trimmed by 6 bases and the J gene end by 6 bases; junction bases not matched to a gene: 6. CDR3 nucleotide sequence: TGTGCCAGCAGACCGACAGGGGAGGATGGCTACACCTTC. Encoded protein: CASRPTGEDGYTF.

This clone was detected only once. The genes are TRBV12-3 or TRBV12-4 and TRBJ2-5; D remains ambiguous. Trimming pared 2 bases from V and 5 bases from J, leaving 9 bases between. This CDR3 is 13 amino acids long. As DNA, the CDR3 is TGTGCCAGCAGTTTACCTCCTTTGGAGACCCAGTACTTC. It encodes CASSLPPLETQYF.

This chain links TRBV7-6 with TRBJ1-2; D gene ambiguous. CDR3 length: 16 amino acids. The germline V and J ends were trimmed by 5 bases and 3 bases, with 19 bases remaining between them. Germline V gene lookup returns CDR1 SGHVS and CDR2 FNYEAQ. Here the CDR3 DNA reads TGTGCCAGCAGCCCCCAAGTGAGAGGGAATGACTATGGCTACACCTTC. Its protein product is CASSPQVRGNDYGYTF.

This chain links TRBV7-2 with TRBJ1-1; possible D gene TRBD1, 5 bases. Germline V lookup: CDR1 SGHTA, CDR2 FQGNSA. Between the trimmed V and J ends, which lost 2 bases and 3 bases, there was a span of 13 bases. The CDR3 spans 15 residues. CDR3 sequence reads: CASSLLGGVYTEAFF. The CDR3 DNA reads TGTGCCAGCAGCTTATTGGGGGGGGTCTACACTGAAGCTTTCTTT.

V gene TRBV11-3 combines with J gene TRBJ2-6, with TRBD1 matching over 12 bases. Germline-derived CDR1 and CDR2 are SGHNT and YENEEA. The CDR3 loop spans 19 amino acids. V shed 4 bases and J 3 bases; nucleotides not matched to a gene: 10. This chain's CDR3 is CASSSDPGQGAHGANVLTF. The CDR3 coding sequence is TGTGCCAGCAGCTCAGATCCGGGACAGGGGGCTCATGGGGCCAACGTCCTGACTTTC. Using reference TRBV11-3 and TRBJ2-6 for the parts outside the CDR3, the full variable domain is EAGVVQSPRYKIIEKKQPVAFWCNPISGHNTLYWYLQNLGQGPELLIRYENEEAVDDSQLPKDRFSAERLKGVDSTLKIQPAELGDSAVYLCASSSDPGQGAHGANVLTFGAGSRLTVL.

On this clone: The junction and the germline gene differ at one end; a read error may be behind it. The rearrangement joins TRBV5-1 to TRBJ2-5, with 7 bases fitting TRBD1. The CDR3 runs 15 residues. Germline lookup yields CDR1 SGHRS and CDR2 YFSETQ. The CDR3 coding sequence is TGCGCCAGCAGCATCGGGACAGCTACACAAGAGACCCAGCACTTC. Amino acid sequence: CASSIGTATQETQHF.

This rearrangement joins TRBV6-6 to TRBJ1-2, with 10 bases matching TRBD1. CDR1 and CDR2 (germline): MNHNY, SVGAGI (reference sequence). The CDR3 totals 14 residues. V lost 6 bases and J lost 6; bases outside the gene matches: 7. The CDR3 DNA reads TGTGCCAGCAGGGGGGACAGGGGCGTCCATGGCTACACCTTC. It encodes CASRGDRGVHGYTF.

This clone was observed a handful of times. J is TRBJ2-7 and V is TRBV6-6; 7 nucleotides agree with TRBD2. Germline values: CDR1 MNHNY, CDR2 SVGAGI (reference sequence). The V and J ends lost 8 bases and 9 bases, in that order; junction bases with no gene match: 13. This CDR3 is built from 13 residues. For the CDR3, the DNA is TGTGCCAGCCGGGATTCTAGGACTAGGCGGCAGTACTTC. It encodes CASRDSRTRRQYF.

The V and J genes are TRBV24-1 and TRBJ2-1; 12 bases match TRBD2. After removal of 9 bases from V and 8 bases from J, the junction contained 7 bases not matched to a gene. Germline CDR1 reads KGHDR; CDR2 reads SFDVKD. The CDR3 is 14 residues long. The CDR3 nucleotides are TGTGCCACCTCGCCTAGCGGGGGGGCGGATGAGCAGTTCTTC. As protein: CATSPSGGADEQFF.

This clone appeared once. V gene TRBV3-1 (or the pseudogene TRBV3-2) combines with J gene TRBJ1-1; D is uncertain. The germline CDR1 and CDR2 sequences are LGHDT and YNNKEL (reference sequence). The CDR3 has 13 residues. V was trimmed by 4 bases and J by 5 bases, leaving 11 bases between them. CDR3 bases: TGTGCCAGCAGCCCTAAACCCGGGACTGAAGCTTTCTTT. Amino acids: CASSPKPGTEAFF.

This sequence joins TRBV5-1 and TRBJ1-1, with D unclear. From germline, CDR1 is SGHRS and CDR2 YFSETQ. There are 16 residues in the CDR3. The V and J ends lost 4 bases and 2 bases respectively, with 18 bases between them. CDR3: CASSPGSANSNTEAFF. In DNA, the CDR3 is TGCGCCAGCAGCCCTGGTTCAGCGAACTCTAACACTGAAGCTTTCTTT.

This clone was detected only a few times. The J gene is TRBJ1-5, the V gene TRBV4-3, with D tentatively TRBD1 (5 bases). Germline CDR1 and CDR2: LGHNA and YSLEER. Trimming cost V 0 bases and J 3 bases, with 12 bases left between them. The CDR3 has 16 residues. The CDR3 region is CASSQDRVGINQPQHF. In nucleotides, the CDR3 is TGCGCCAGCAGCCAAGACAGGGTAGGGATCAATCAGCCCCAGCATTTT.

This clone was seen only once. This chain links TRBV7-2 with TRBJ1-5; 11 bases align to TRBD1. This CDR3 is 15 amino acids long. The germline gives CDR1 SGHTA, CDR2 FQGNSA. The V and J ends lost 4 bases and 7 bases, in that order; junction bases with no gene match: 6. CDR3 nucleotides: TGTGCCAGCAGCTGGACAGGGGGCGCGGGACAGCCCCAGCATTTT. It yields the protein CASSWTGGAGQPQHF.

V and J are TRBV4-3 and TRBJ1-2; 8 nucleotides line up with TRBD1. Germline V CDR1 and CDR2: LGHNA, YSLEER. With V trimmed by 5 bases and J by 0 bases, 2 bases remained unmatched. This CDR3 is built from 14 residues. The CDR3 sequence: CASSKDRANYGYTF. As DNA, the CDR3 is TGCGCCAGCAGCAAGGACAGGGCTAACTATGGCTACACCTTC.

V and J are TRBV6-5 and TRBJ1-2; 7 nucleotides line up with TRBD1. The CDR3 is made up of 15 amino acids. V shed 6 bases and J 4 bases; nucleotides not matched to a gene: 11. Germline assignment: CDR1 MNHEY and CDR2 SVGAGI. This CDR3 reads CASSQTGLSFYGYTF. CDR3 sequence (DNA): TGTGCCAGCAGCCAGACAGGGCTTTCGTTCTATGGCTACACCTTC.

The CDR3 DNA reads as TGTGCCAGCAGTGACGTCCCCCCCACCACAATAGCGTACTATGGCTACACCTTC. Protein: CASSDVPPTTIAYYGYTF. The V call is TRBV6-1, the J call TRBJ1-2; no clear D gene. CDR3 size: 18 residues. Per germline, CDR1 MNHNS and CDR2 SASEGT. Trimming took off 3 bases at V and 3 bases at J, with 23 bases between the two ends.

This sequence joins TRBV4-2 and TRBJ1-2; TRBD1 aligns across 7 bases. CDR3 length: 15 residues. V gave up 0 bases and J gave up 0 bases; unmatched junction bases: 1. Germline V gene lookup returns CDR1 LGHNA and CDR2 YNFKEQ. Written as DNA, the CDR3 is TGTGCCAGCAGCCAAGACGACAGGGCTAACTATGGCTACACCTTC. Its protein product is CASSQDDRANYGYTF.

This clone was picked up one time. This sequence joins TRBV7-8 and TRBJ2-1; 9 bases are shared with TRBD1. The CDR3 sequence is 15 residues long. Germline CDR1 reads SGHVS; CDR2 reads FQNEAQ. V trimming: 5 bases; J trimming: 7 bases; junction bases outside the gene matches: 9. The CDR3: CASSPSGTGLNEQFF. In DNA, the CDR3 is TGTGCCAGCAGCCCATCCGGGACAGGGTTGAATGAGCAGTTCTTC.